This paragraph reports one TCR beta chain. The sample is drawn from a study of blood T cell repertoires in COVID-19. Original processing methods: By means of reference gene primer amplification, nucleated cell counts were estimated. Here immunoSEQ multiplex PCR was the method, and the copy in TCRdb shows in-frame clones only, minus some. V and J calls and clone size are copied from that table; D and trimming were computed from the DNA. The sample has about 150,000 clones; 75% to 85% are singletons. The specimen sequenced was peripheral blood. The receptor was isolated from a man aged 55 to 69 with acute or convalescent COVID-19.

The CDR3 sequence: CASRRTGVTDTQYF. CDR3 bases: TGTGCCAGCAGGCGGACAGGGGTGACAGATACGCAGTATTTT. V is TRBV2 and J is TRBJ2-3; 9 nucleotides line up with TRBD1. Germline trimming cut 6 bases from V and 3 bases from J; bases unmatched to any gene: 4. Germline-derived CDR1 and CDR2 are SNHLY and FYNNEI. CDR3 length equals 14 residues.